The rows below give T cell receptor beta chains drawn from one sample of a study of blood T cells in healthy people across ages. TCRdb re-derived calls from the 5' RACE reads in MiXCR, one entry per CDR3 protein. The sample carries more than 1,400,000 distinct CDR3 sequences, 42% recorded once. The sample was blood. Receptors originate from a woman aged 18-29 years in good health. CDR3s include the opening cysteine and the closing phenylalanine or tryptophan. A D gene is named only where the DNA matches it firmly. Only part of the rows carry a size: once, few, many, or a class if the clone is expanded.

v_gene	abundance	j_gene	d_gene	CDR3nt	CDR3aa
TRBV4-3	-	TRBJ2-3	-	TGCGCCAGCAGCCACCGCCGGGACTGGGGTCAGAATACGCAGTATTTT	CASSHRRDWGQNTQYF
TRBV9	-	TRBJ2-7	-	TGTGCCAGCAGCGTGGGGGTGGAGGGTGGCTACGAGCAGTACTTC	CASSVGVEGGYEQYF
TRBV5-6	few	TRBJ1-4	TRBD1	TGTGCCAGCAGATCGGGACAGAATGAAAAACTGTTTTTT	CASRSGQNEKLFF
TRBV25-1	-	TRBJ2-4	-	TGTGCCAGCAGTGAAGCCGGCCAGGGGGGAAACATTCAGTACTTC	CASSEAGQGGNIQYF
TRBV5-1	many	TRBJ2-3	-	TGCGCCAGCAGCGGGAGCCGGGATACGCAGTATTTT	CASSGSRDTQYF
TRBV7-9	few	TRBJ2-5	-	TGTGCCAGCAGCGATGCCAGGACCCAGTACTTC	CASSDARTQYF
TRBV5-1	-	TRBJ2-1	TRBD2	TGCGCCAGCGCCCGCGGGGACTACAATGAGCGGTTCTTC	CASARGDYNERFF
TRBV4-1	-	TRBJ2-1	-	TGCGCCAGCAGCCAAGGGGCTCATGCGGGACGAGGGAATGAGCAGTTCTTC	CASSQGAHAGRGNEQFF
TRBV24-1	once	TRBJ1-1	-	TGTGCCACCAGTGCTCCGGACGGAGACACTGAAGCTTTCTTT	CATSAPDGDTEAFF
TRBV28	once	TRBJ1-1	TRBD1	TGTGCCAGCAGTCTCCCAGGGGGCTCGGAAGCTTTCTTT	CASSLPGGSEAFF
TRBV20-1	-	TRBJ2-1	-	TGCAGTGCTAGTTCGCGCCACAATGAGCAGTTCTTC	CSASSRHNEQFF
TRBV4-1	-	TRBJ2-1	TRBD2	TGCGCCAGCAGCCAGCCCTCTCAGACTAGCGGGAGACATGAGCAGTTCTTC	CASSQPSQTSGRHEQFF
TRBV10-1	-	TRBJ2-1	-	TGCGCCAGCAGTGAGTCCGGGGAGGCCTACAATGAGCAGTTCTTC	CASSESGEAYNEQFF
TRBV20-1	-	TRBJ1-1	-	TGCAGTGCTAGACAGGGGTCGACGAACACTGAAGTTTTCTTT	CSARQGSTNTEVFF